This T cell receptor (beta chain) is drawn from a study of PD-1 blockade in classical Hodgkin lymphoma. The study's findings and limits: Prior to therapy, complete responders displayed diversity much like that of newly diagnosed patients.

V lost 0 bases and J 0 bases, leaving 10 bases between the germline ends. Germline-derived CDR1 and CDR2 are MNHEY and SMNVEV (reference sequence). The CDR3 totals 16 residues. Relapse after autologous stem cell transplantation occurred in every patient, and brentuximab vedotin exposure varied. Produced via immunoSEQ multiplex PCR; TCRdb's table is partial and in-frame only. The sample consists of 20,000 to 25,000 clones, around 64% of them appearing once. As for this clone: What it binds is unknown.

The V gene is TRBV27, the J gene TRBJ2-3, with D possibly TRBD2 on 7 matching bases. Source: peripheral blood mononuclear cells (PBMCs), taken at baseline. The receptor was isolated from a human donor with classical Hodgkin lymphoma. CDR3 DNA: TGTGCCAGCAGTTTATCTGCGGGGGCTAGCACAGATACGCAGTATTTT. Translating gives CASSLSAGASTDTQYF.